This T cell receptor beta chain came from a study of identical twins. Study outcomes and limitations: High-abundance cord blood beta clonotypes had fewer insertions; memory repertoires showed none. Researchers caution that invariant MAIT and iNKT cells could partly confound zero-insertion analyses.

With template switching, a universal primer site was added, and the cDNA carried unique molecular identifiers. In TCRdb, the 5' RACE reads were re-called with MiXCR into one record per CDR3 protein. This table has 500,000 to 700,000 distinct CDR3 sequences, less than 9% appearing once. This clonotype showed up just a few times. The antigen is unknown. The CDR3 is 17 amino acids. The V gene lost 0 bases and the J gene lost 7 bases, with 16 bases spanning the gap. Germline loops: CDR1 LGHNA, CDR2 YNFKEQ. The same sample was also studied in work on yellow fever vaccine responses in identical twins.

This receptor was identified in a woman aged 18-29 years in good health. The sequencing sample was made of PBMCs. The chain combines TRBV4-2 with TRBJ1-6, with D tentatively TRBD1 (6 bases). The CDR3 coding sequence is TGTGCCAGCAGCCAAGAACCAGGGGTAACGCCAAATTCACCCCTCCACTTT. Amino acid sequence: CASSQEPGVTPNSPLHF.